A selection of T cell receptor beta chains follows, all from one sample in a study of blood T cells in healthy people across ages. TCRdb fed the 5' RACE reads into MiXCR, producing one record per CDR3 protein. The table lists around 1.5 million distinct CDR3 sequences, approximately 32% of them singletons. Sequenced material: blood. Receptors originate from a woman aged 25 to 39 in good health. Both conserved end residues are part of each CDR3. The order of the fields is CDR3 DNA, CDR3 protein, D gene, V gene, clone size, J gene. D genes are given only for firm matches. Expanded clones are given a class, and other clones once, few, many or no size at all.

CDR3 DNA: TGTGCCAGCAGTTACTCGGTAGGGTATGAAGCTTTCTTT
CDR3 protein: CASSYSVGYEAFF
D gene: NA
V gene: TRBV6-6
clone size: NA
J gene: TRBJ1-1

CDR3 DNA: TGTGCCAGCAGTGAATACGACAGGGGATCACCCCTCCACTTT
CDR3 protein: CASSEYDRGSPLHF
D gene: TRBD1
V gene: TRBV25-1
clone size: NA
J gene: TRBJ1-6

CDR3 DNA: TGCAGCGTTGGACTAGCGGGGAACAATGAGCAGTTCTTC
CDR3 protein: CSVGLAGNNEQFF
D gene: TRBD2
V gene: TRBV29-1
clone size: few
J gene: TRBJ2-1

CDR3 DNA: TGCGCCAGCAGTGAGTCGATACGGGACACCTCCTACAATGAGCAGTTCTTC
CDR3 protein: CASSESIRDTSYNEQFF
D gene: NA
V gene: TRBV10-2
clone size: NA
J gene: TRBJ2-1

CDR3 DNA: TGTGCCAGCAGTGACTCGCTCCGCAATGAGCAGTTCTTC
CDR3 protein: CASSDSLRNEQFF
D gene: NA
V gene: TRBV6-6
clone size: NA
J gene: TRBJ2-1

CDR3 DNA: TGTGCCAGCAGACTAGCGTGGGGCAATGAGCAGTTCTTC
CDR3 protein: CASRLAWGNEQFF
D gene: TRBD2
V gene: TRBV27
clone size: many
J gene: TRBJ2-1

CDR3 DNA: TGTGCCAGCAGGCATCACGGGGGCAATGAGCAGTTCTTC
CDR3 protein: CASRHHGGNEQFF
D gene: NA
V gene: TRBV12-3/TRBV12-4
clone size: few
J gene: TRBJ2-1

CDR3 DNA: TGTGCCAGCAGCCAATTTCTAGCGGTGGACTCTGGGGCCAACGTCCTGACTTTC
CDR3 protein: CASSQFLAVDSGANVLTF
D gene: TRBD2
V gene: TRBV4-2
clone size: NA
J gene: TRBJ2-6

CDR3 DNA: TGTGCCAGCAGTTGGGGGGAGGGTGAGCAGTTCTTC
CDR3 protein: CASSWGEGEQFF
D gene: TRBD2
V gene: TRBV6-5
clone size: few
J gene: TRBJ2-1

CDR3 DNA: TGTGCCAGCAGTACTCCTCCCTACAATGAGCAGTTCTTC
CDR3 protein: CASSTPPYNEQFF
D gene: NA
V gene: TRBV12-3/TRBV12-4
clone size: NA
J gene: TRBJ2-1

CDR3 DNA: TGCAGTGCTAGAGAAGCAGCGTATTACGAGCAGTACTTC
CDR3 protein: CSAREAAYYEQYF
D gene: NA
V gene: TRBV20-1
clone size: few
J gene: TRBJ2-7

CDR3 DNA: TGTGCCAGCAGCCTCCCCGGGAGTGCACAGGGACCAGATACGCAGTATTTT
CDR3 protein: CASSLPGSAQGPDTQYF
D gene: NA
V gene: TRBV11-2
clone size: few
J gene: TRBJ2-3

CDR3 DNA: TGCAGTGCTCGGTTCCCCTCTCGGACAGGGGGCACGTATGGCTACACCTTC
CDR3 protein: CSARFPSRTGGTYGYTF
D gene: TRBD1
V gene: TRBV20-1
clone size: NA
J gene: TRBJ1-2

CDR3 DNA: TGTGCCAGCAGTTTAGAGCCAGGACGAGGCTACACCTTC
CDR3 protein: CASSLEPGRGYTF
D gene: NA
V gene: TRBV6-1
clone size: few
J gene: TRBJ1-2

CDR3 DNA: TGTGCCAGCAGCCAAGATCCCACAGCGGGGAATCAGCCCCAGCATTTT
CDR3 protein: CASSQDPTAGNQPQHF
D gene: NA
V gene: TRBV4-2
clone size: NA
J gene: TRBJ1-5

CDR3 DNA: TGTGCCAGCAGTTTCAGGCAGGGAGGGACCGGGGAGCTGTTTTTT
CDR3 protein: CASSFRQGGTGELFF
D gene: TRBD2
V gene: TRBV12-3/TRBV12-4
clone size: once
J gene: TRBJ2-2

CDR3 DNA: TGTGCCACCAGTGATTTGAGCGACAGGGGTTCTGCCTGGGCTAATGAAAAACTGTTTTTT
CDR3 protein: CATSDLSDRGSAWANEKLFF
D gene: TRBD1
V gene: TRBV24-1
clone size: NA
J gene: TRBJ1-4

CDR3 DNA: TGCAGTGCACAAACCGGGACTAGCGTTTCCTACGAGCAGTACTTC
CDR3 protein: CSAQTGTSVSYEQYF
D gene: TRBD2
V gene: TRBV20-1
clone size: NA
J gene: TRBJ2-7

CDR3 DNA: TGCAGCGTAGATACTAGCGGGAGTAGGTTCTTC
CDR3 protein: CSVDTSGSRFF
D gene: TRBD2
V gene: TRBV29-1
clone size: NA
J gene: TRBJ2-1

CDR3 DNA: TGTGCCAGCAGCTTAAACCCCAGGGGTGAGCAGTTCTTC
CDR3 protein: CASSLNPRGEQFF
D gene: NA
V gene: TRBV7-3
clone size: many
J gene: TRBJ2-1

CDR3 DNA: TGTGCCAGCAGCCCGCGGGGCCAAACCTACGAGCAGTACTTC
CDR3 protein: CASSPRGQTYEQYF
D gene: NA
V gene: TRBV11-1
clone size: NA
J gene: TRBJ2-7

CDR3 DNA: TGCAGCGTTATCGATCGGGGAGGGGGCTACACCTTC
CDR3 protein: CSVIDRGGGYTF
D gene: NA
V gene: TRBV29-1
clone size: few
J gene: TRBJ1-2

CDR3 DNA: TGTGCCAGCAGCCAATCAGGGGGGCGCAATGGGCAGTTCTTC
CDR3 protein: CASSQSGGRNGQFF
D gene: NA
V gene: TRBV3-1
clone size: NA
J gene: TRBJ2-1

CDR3 DNA: TGCGCCAGCAGCTTCAATCCGGCCCCTTTCACAGATACGCAGTATTTT
CDR3 protein: CASSFNPAPFTDTQYF
D gene: NA
V gene: TRBV5-1
clone size: NA
J gene: TRBJ2-3

CDR3 DNA: TGTGCCAGCAGTGCGGCGGATGAAAAACTGTTTTTT
CDR3 protein: CASSAADEKLFF
D gene: NA
V gene: TRBV2
clone size: NA
J gene: TRBJ1-4

CDR3 DNA: TGTGCCTGGAGTATGGATACGCAGTATTTT
CDR3 protein: CAWSMDTQYF
D gene: NA
V gene: TRBV30
clone size: NA
J gene: TRBJ2-3

CDR3 DNA: TGCAGTGCTAGAGATCGCCGGGAGACTTGGGGTGAGCAGTTCTTC
CDR3 protein: CSARDRRETWGEQFF
D gene: NA
V gene: TRBV20-1
clone size: many
J gene: TRBJ2-1

CDR3 DNA: TGCGCCAGCAGCTTGTTTCCGGCGCTGAACACTGAAGCTTTCTTT
CDR3 protein: CASSLFPALNTEAFF
D gene: NA
V gene: TRBV5-1
clone size: few
J gene: TRBJ1-1

CDR3 DNA: TGCAGTGCATATATAGCGGGGGGTAGCACAGATACGCAGTATTTT
CDR3 protein: CSAYIAGGSTDTQYF
D gene: TRBD2
V gene: TRBV20-1
clone size: NA
J gene: TRBJ2-3

CDR3 DNA: TGTGCCAGCAGCTTATCAGGGCGCGAGTATAGAGCTTTCTTT
CDR3 protein: CASSLSGREYRAFF
D gene: NA
V gene: TRBV13
clone size: NA
J gene: TRBJ1-1

CDR3 DNA: TGTGCCAGCAGGCCTCGGCCTCACTCCAATGAGCAGTTCTTC
CDR3 protein: CASRPRPHSNEQFF
D gene: NA
V gene: TRBV28
clone size: NA
J gene: TRBJ2-1

CDR3 DNA: TGTGCCAGCAGTATTAACTCGGACAGGGGGCTAACACCTGGCTACACCTTC
CDR3 protein: CASSINSDRGLTPGYTF
D gene: TRBD1
V gene: TRBV27
clone size: NA
J gene: TRBJ1-2

CDR3 DNA: TGTGCCGGCTCACCACGAGAAGGGTACTACGAGCAGTACTTC
CDR3 protein: CAGSPREGYYEQYF
D gene: NA
V gene: TRBV18
clone size: few
J gene: TRBJ2-7

CDR3 DNA: TGTGCCAGCAGCTCCTGGCCTCCTCCGGGACTAGCGGGTGACAATGAGCAGTTCTTC
CDR3 protein: CASSSWPPPGLAGDNEQFF
D gene: TRBD2
V gene: TRBV7-2
clone size: few
J gene: TRBJ2-1

CDR3 DNA: TGTGCCAGCAGCTTAGAGGGAGGGAACACCGGGGAGCTGTTTTTT
CDR3 protein: CASSLEGGNTGELFF
D gene: NA
V gene: TRBV7-9
clone size: NA
J gene: TRBJ2-2

CDR3 DNA: TGTGCCAGCAGCCGAAGTAGCGGGAGGGCGGCGGGTGAGCAGTTCTTC
CDR3 protein: CASSRSSGRAAGEQFF
D gene: TRBD2
V gene: TRBV9
clone size: NA
J gene: TRBJ2-1

CDR3 DNA: TGTGCCAGCAGTGAGAGGACAGGGAGGAGCGGCTACACCTTC
CDR3 protein: CASSERTGRSGYTF
D gene: TRBD1
V gene: TRBV25-1
clone size: NA
J gene: TRBJ1-2

CDR3 DNA: TGCAGCGTGCGGGGGACAGTCACAGATACGCAGTATTTT
CDR3 protein: CSVRGTVTDTQYF
D gene: NA
V gene: TRBV29-1
clone size: many
J gene: TRBJ2-3

CDR3 DNA: TGTGCCAGCAGCGTCGGGGGGGGACAGGGTCGAGATACGCAGTATTTT
CDR3 protein: CASSVGGGQGRDTQYF
D gene: NA
V gene: TRBV9
clone size: NA
J gene: TRBJ2-3

CDR3 DNA: TGCAGTGCTAGAGATTACTTGGACAGGGCTGACTATGGCTACACCTTC
CDR3 protein: CSARDYLDRADYGYTF
D gene: TRBD1
V gene: TRBV20-1
clone size: few
J gene: TRBJ1-2

CDR3 DNA: TGTGCCAGCAGTTTCCCGACGTTTCCCTACGAGCAGTACTTC
CDR3 protein: CASSFPTFPYEQYF
D gene: NA
V gene: TRBV28
clone size: NA
J gene: TRBJ2-7

CDR3 DNA: TGTGCCAGCAGTTACTATCCAGCAGGTACTAGCGGGAGTCGAAACACCGGGGAGCTGTTTTTT
CDR3 protein: CASSYYPAGTSGSRNTGELFF
D gene: TRBD2
V gene: TRBV6-2/TRBV6-3
clone size: few
J gene: TRBJ2-2

CDR3 DNA: TGTGCCAGCAGCTTAGCAGGCGCGGGAGGGGCCTACAATGAGCAGTTCTTC
CDR3 protein: CASSLAGAGGAYNEQFF
D gene: TRBD2
V gene: TRBV7-9
clone size: NA
J gene: TRBJ2-1

CDR3 DNA: TGCGCCAGCAGCCCAAGCGGGCTAGCGGTCTACGAGCAGTACTTC
CDR3 protein: CASSPSGLAVYEQYF
D gene: TRBD2
V gene: TRBV4-1
clone size: many
J gene: TRBJ2-7

CDR3 DNA: TGTGCCAGCAGATCCCGGGACAGGGGTTTTGATACGCAGTATTTT
CDR3 protein: CASRSRDRGFDTQYF
D gene: TRBD1
V gene: TRBV7-8
clone size: few
J gene: TRBJ2-3

CDR3 DNA: TGTGCCAGCAGCCAACCGGGACTACGATTCCAAGAGACCCAGTACTTC
CDR3 protein: CASSQPGLRFQETQYF
D gene: TRBD2
V gene: TRBV3-1
clone size: NA
J gene: TRBJ2-5

CDR3 DNA: TGTGCCAGCAGTTCCGCTTGGGGACAGCCTAATCAGCCCCAGCATTTT
CDR3 protein: CASSSAWGQPNQPQHF
D gene: TRBD1
V gene: TRBV6-5
clone size: NA
J gene: TRBJ1-5

CDR3 DNA: TGCAGTGCGCGAGGGGCTGGTGGAGGGCAGTATTTT
CDR3 protein: CSARGAGGGQYF
D gene: NA
V gene: TRBV20-1
clone size: few
J gene: TRBJ2-3

CDR3 DNA: TGTACCAGCAGTCTGGGCCCGTTTAGTGGAAGCAATCAGCCCCAGCATTTT
CDR3 protein: CTSSLGPFSGSNQPQHF
D gene: NA
V gene: TRBV13
clone size: few
J gene: TRBJ1-5

CDR3 DNA: TGCGCCAGCAGCTATTGGTTGGGGGGCATCGGCGAGCAGTACTTC
CDR3 protein: CASSYWLGGIGEQYF
D gene: NA
V gene: TRBV5-1
clone size: NA
J gene: TRBJ2-7